One and the same sample provided the 22 T cell receptor beta chains below, sequenced in a study of blood T cell repertoires in COVID-19 (dated by TCRdb to the early 2020s). The library was produced with the immunoSEQ multiplex PCR assay. TCRdb obtained this table from immuneACCESS and retained in-frame rearrangements with V and J assigned. These tables miss some clones; where compared with another copy, unresolved V genes account for less than half of the shortfall, and the remainder is unexplained. For this sample the table gives 200,000 to 250,000 clones, of which 86% were detected only once. Around 2.2% of the sample comes from the top ten. Sequencing was carried out using peripheral blood. The receptors were gathered from a woman in her fifties or sixties with acute or convalescent COVID-19.

In this sample, this clone turned up a few times. The chain recombines TRBV5-1 with TRBJ1-4, with 7 positions matching TRBD1. Trimming removed 6 bases from V and 8 bases from J; junction bases left unmatched: 4. The CDR3 spans 12 residues. Germline V CDR1 and CDR2: SGHRS, YFSETQ. The chain's CDR3 is CASKIQGEKLFF. The CDR3 DNA reads as TGCGCCAGCAAAATACAGGGGGAAAAACTGTTTTTT.

V and J are TRBV19 and TRBJ2-1; 7 positions agree with TRBD2. The CDR3 spans 15 residues. J gave up 2 bases and V 6 bases, and 7 bases lay outside the gene matches. Looked up from germline, CDR1 is LNHDA and CDR2 is SQIVND (reference sequence). CDR3 sequence reads: CASRGGSGPYNEQFF. In DNA form, the CDR3 reads TGTGCCAGTAGGGGGGGGAGCGGCCCCTACAATGAGCAGTTCTTC.

This chain connects TRBV10-3 to TRBJ2-1; TRBD2 aligns across 11 bases. J gave up 4 bases and V 10 bases, and 12 bases lay outside the gene matches. The germline gives CDR1 ENHRY, CDR2 SYGVKD. This CDR3 contains 16 residues. The CDR3 loop is CASLSGSGGAYNEQFF. CDR3 nucleotide sequence: TGTGCCAGCCTATCGGGTAGCGGGGGGGCTTACAATGAGCAGTTCTTC.

This clone occurred a few times. The chain couples TRBV24-1 to TRBJ2-3; a possible D gene is TRBD2 (5 bases). CDR1 and CDR2 from the germline V gene are KGHDR and SFDVKD. The V and J ends lost 6 bases and 4 bases respectively, with 16 bases between them. The CDR3 length is 15 residues. The CDR3 here is CATSRGSHGADTQYF. CDR3 DNA sequence: TGTGCCACCAGTCGCGGTAGCCACGGGGCAGATACGCAGTATTTT.

J is TRBJ1-1 and V is TRBV6-5, with a tentative D call TRBD1 (6 bases). Germline CDR1 MNHEY, CDR2 SVGAGI. The CDR3 is made up of 13 amino acids. V was trimmed by 6 bases and J by 3 bases, leaving 11 bases between them. Here the CDR3 DNA reads TGTGCCAGCAGCGATGGGGGCCACACTGAAGCTTTCTTT. The encoded protein is CASSDGGHTEAFF.

The chain joins TRBV7-9 to TRBJ2-3, with TRBD2 matching 7 bases. Losses at the gene ends were 3 bases for V and 1 base for J; bases not matched to a gene: 7. The CDR3 runs 16 residues. Per germline, CDR1 SEHNR and CDR2 FQNEAQ (reference sequence). CDR3 loop: CASSFEAGAGTDTQYF. CDR3 sequence (DNA): TGTGCCAGCAGCTTTGAGGCGGGAGCGGGCACAGATACGCAGTATTTT.

The rearrangement uses TRBV5-3 and TRBJ2-1, with unresolved D. TRBV5-3 falls under the ORF class, with uncertain function. Trimming pared 2 bases from V and 0 bases from J, leaving 15 bases between. This CDR3 has 17 residues. The CDR3 sequence is CARSLIRTVHSYNEQFF. The CDR3 DNA sequence: TGTGCCAGAAGCTTAATCCGAACGGTGCACTCCTACAATGAGCAGTTCTTC.

V and J are TRBV12-5 and TRBJ2-5; D perhaps matches TRBD1 (6 bases). V gave up 0 bases and J gave up 2 bases, with 13 bases separating them. The CDR3 runs 16 residues. CDR1 and CDR2 from the germline V gene are LGHNT and FRNRAP. The CDR3 sequence: CASGLVSSGQQETQYF. For the CDR3, the DNA is TGTGCTAGTGGTTTGGTATCGTCAGGACAGCAAGAGACCCAGTACTTC.

The chain employs TRBV13 and TRBJ2-2, with 9 nucleotides matching TRBD1. V dropped 3 bases and J dropped 3; count of bases not matched to a gene: 5. The CDR3 contains 16 residues. The germline V gene encodes CDR1 PRHDT and CDR2 FYEKMQ (reference sequence). The CDR3 bases are TGTGCCAGCAGCTTTTTCGGACAGGGGTACACCGGGGAGCTGTTTTTT. It encodes CASSFFGQGYTGELFF.

CDR3: CAWVDRVGYGYTF. DNA for the CDR3: TGTGCCTGGGTAGACAGGGTGGGCTATGGCTACACCTTC. The rearrangement links TRBV30 to TRBJ1-2; 7 positions agree with TRBD1. V shed 5 bases, J shed 4 bases, and the junction held 7 bases outside the gene matches. The CDR3 consists of 13 residues. The V gene's germline CDR1 is GTSNPN and CDR2 SVGIG (reference sequence). Together with reference TRBV30 and TRBJ1-2, the CDR3 gives the full variable domain: SQTIHQWPATLVQPVGSPLSLECTVEGTSNPNLYWYRQAAGRGLQLLFYSVGIGQISSEVPQNLSASRPQDRQFILSSKKLLLSDSGFYLCAWVDRVGYGYTFGSGTRLTVV.

The chain carries TRBV5-5 and TRBJ1-5; D is undetermined. From germline, CDR1 is SGHKS and CDR2 YYEKEE (reference sequence). Deletions cut 2 bases from V and 0 bases from J, with 12 bases between. CDR3 length: 16 residues. The CDR3 nucleotides read TGTGCCAGCAGCTTATCCCCGCGCGATAGCAATCAGCCCCAGCATTTT. It is translated as CASSLSPRDSNQPQHF.

The chain employs TRBV6-5 and TRBJ2-7; 7 bases align to TRBD1. The CDR3 spans 15 residues. Germline CDR1 is MNHEY and CDR2 is SVGAGI. J was trimmed by 0 bases and V by 5 bases; bases with no gene match: 7. CDR3 sequence (DNA): TGTGCCAGCAGTCAGCACGGGACAGTCTCCTACGAGCAGTACTTC. Translating gives CASSQHGTVSYEQYF.

This chain uses TRBV7-2 with TRBJ1-5, with a weak D call TRBD1 (6 bases). Trimming pared 6 bases from V and 2 bases from J, leaving 11 bases between. From germline, CDR1 is SGHTA and CDR2 FQGNSA. This CDR3 region has 14 residues. For the CDR3, the DNA is TGTGCCAGCAGTCACAGGGTGCGCAATCAGCCCCAGCATTTT. It codes for CASSHRVRNQPQHF.

In this sample, this clone turned up a few times. V gene TRBV6-5 combines with J gene TRBJ2-1, with TRBD1 matching 7 bases. The CDR3 loop spans 13 amino acids. The ends lost 4 bases at V and 4 bases at J; junction bases unmatched: 1. Germline V CDR1 and CDR2: MNHEY, SVGAGI. CDR3 DNA sequence: TGTGCCAGCAGTTGGACAGGATACAATGAGCAGTTCTTC. It encodes CASSWTGYNEQFF.

The chain links TRBV9 to TRBJ1-2; 7 bases map to TRBD1. The CDR3 sequence is 14 residues long. V dropped 3 bases and J dropped 0; count of bases not matched to a gene: 2. Germline loops: CDR1 SGDLS, CDR2 YYNGEE. The CDR3 loop reads CASSAQGANYGYTF. CDR3 coding DNA: TGTGCCAGCAGCGCCCAGGGGGCTAACTATGGCTACACCTTC.

The chain recombines TRBV3-1 (or the pseudogene TRBV3-2) with TRBJ2-7; D not resolved. There are 12 residues in the CDR3. V lost 4 bases to trimming and J lost 1 base, with 5 bases between them. Germline CDR1 and CDR2: LGHDT and YNNKEL (reference sequence). The CDR3 DNA follows: TGTGCCAGCAGCCTCAAATCCTACGAGCAGTACTTC. This encodes CASSLKSYEQYF.

V is TRBV30 and J is TRBJ1-5; 11 bases are shared with TRBD1. The CDR3 runs to 18 residues. Germline V lookup: CDR1 GTSNPN, CDR2 SVGIG (reference sequence). J gave up 2 bases and V 5 bases, and 14 bases lay outside the gene matches. This CDR3 is CAWEPGQGGLRRNQPQHF. Written as DNA, the CDR3 is TGTGCCTGGGAACCGGGACAGGGGGGCTTGAGGCGCAATCAGCCCCAGCATTTT.

This chain joins TRBV21-1 and TRBJ1-3. TRBV21-1 is labeled a pseudogene. The CDR3 runs to 17 residues. The CDR3 nucleotides are TGTGCCAGCAGCAAGGGGTCCGCGGGGAAAGAGGGAAACACCATATATTTT. This translates into CASSKGSAGKEGNTIYF.

The chain has TRBV5-1 and TRBJ1-2; 9 bases match TRBD1. The CDR3 is 14 amino acids. Looked up from germline, CDR1 is SGHRS and CDR2 is YFSETQ. V shed 3 bases and J 4 bases; nucleotides not matched to a gene: 4. CDR3 residues: CASSWDRVGYGYTF. The DNA for the CDR3 is TGCGCCAGCAGCTGGGACAGGGTGGGCTATGGCTACACCTTC.

CDR3 DNA: TGTGCCAGCGGGTACAGTAAAAACATTCAGTACTTC. Encoded protein: CASGYSKNIQYF. V gene TRBV3-1 (or the pseudogene TRBV3-2) combines with J gene TRBJ2-4; D unresolved. V was trimmed by 8 bases and J by 4 bases, leaving 9 bases between them. Germline V gene data show CDR1 as LGHDT and CDR2 as YNNKEL (reference sequence). The CDR3 totals 12 residues.

This clone showed up just once. The J gene is TRBJ1-2, the V gene TRBV29-1, with TRBD1 matching over 8 bases. The CDR3 has 12 amino acids. J lost 7 bases, V lost 3 bases, and 4 bases had no gene match. Germline CDR1 reads SQVTM; CDR2 reads ANQGSEA. CDR3 sequence (DNA): TGCAGCGTTGACGGGACAGGTGGTGGCTACACCTTC. This encodes CSVDGTGGGYTF. The full variable domain, completed using reference TRBV29-1 and TRBJ1-2, is SAVISQKPSRDICQRGTSLTIQCQVDSQVTMMFWYRQQPGQSLTLIATANQGSEATYESGFVIDKFPISRPNLTFSTLTVSNMSPEDSSIYLCSVDGTGGGYTFGSGTRLTVV.

The rearrangement links TRBV11-3 to TRBJ2-1; D remains unclear. The CDR3 has 14 amino acids. Germline V gene sequence: CDR1 SGHNT, CDR2 YENEEA. V was shortened by 7 bases and J by 0 bases, with 10 bases between the two germline ends. Written as DNA, the CDR3 is TGTGCCAGCACTCCCCAGGTCTCCTACAATGAGCAGTTCTTC. Translated: CASTPQVSYNEQFF.